This TCR beta chain was identified during a study of control samples from healthy donors and cancer patients. The length of the CDR3 is 15 residues. Germline loops: CDR1 SNHLY, CDR2 FYNNEI. The V end was cut by 2 bases, the J end by 2 bases, with 11 bases between. Libraries were prepared by immunoSEQ multiplex PCR; TCRdb keeps only in-frame clonotypes and omits some of them. The sample has approximately 100,000 clones; roughly 89% are singletons. The TCR was taken from a human donor in good health. The donor label of this sample is uncertain. V usage is TRBV2 and J usage is TRBJ2-3; D uncertain. Sequenced input: blood. CDR3: CASSENELNTDTQYF. In DNA, the CDR3 is TGTGCCAGCAGTGAAAACGAGTTGAACACAGATACGCAGTATTTT.